This passage covers 17 T cell receptor beta chains from one sample sequenced in a study of glioma-infiltrating T cells. Using RNA template, CDR3s of TCR alpha and beta were amplified with iRepertoire arm-PCR. Each CDR3 protein is one row after TCRdb ran MiXCR on the multiplex PCR reads. The sample lists around 390,000 distinct CDR3 sequences, approximately 42% occurring once. Sample: glioma tissue, nonneoplastic brain tissue, or PBMCs (not recorded which). These TCRs come from a human donor with low-grade glioma or glioblastoma, undergoing nonglioma brain surgery, or in good health (not recorded which).

The rearrangement joins TRBV4-1 to TRBJ1-5; D gene uncertain. Trimming stripped 1 base from V and 6 bases from J, with 7 bases between. Germline V gene sequence: CDR1 MGHRA, CDR2 YSYEKL. The CDR3 runs to 13 residues. The CDR3 sequence is CASSQAVAQPQHF. The CDR3 region has the DNA TGCGCCAGCAGCCAAGCGGTGGCTCAGCCCCAGCATTTT.

The chain couples TRBV3-1 to TRBJ1-1; TRBD1 matches 7 bases. Germline CDR1 and CDR2: LGHDT and YNNKEL (reference sequence). The CDR3 sequence is 15 residues long. The J segment lost 1 base and the V segment lost 0 bases, leaving 2 bases of the junction unmatched. DNA of the CDR3: TGTGCCAGCAGCCAAGAGAGACAGGGGAACACTGAAGCTTTCTTT. Encoded protein: CASSQERQGNTEAFF.

V gene TRBV6-1 combines with J gene TRBJ2-7; 10 nucleotides line up with TRBD2. J gave up 2 bases and V 5 bases, and 18 bases lay outside the gene matches. Germline values: CDR1 MNHNS, CDR2 SASEGT. This CDR3 region has 19 residues. The CDR3: CASSTAQGTSGERPYEQYF. For the CDR3, the DNA is TGTGCCAGCAGTACCGCCCAGGGAACTAGCGGGGAGAGACCCTACGAGCAGTACTTC.

V usage is TRBV19 and J usage is TRBJ2-7; D is possibly TRBD2 (5 bases). The CDR3 loop spans 13 amino acids. The germline V gene encodes CDR1 LNHDA and CDR2 SQIVND (reference sequence). The germline V and J ends were trimmed by 5 bases and 3 bases, with 11 bases remaining between them. CDR3 loop: CASSPGSVYEQYF. DNA for the CDR3: TGTGCCAGTAGTCCGGGATCAGTCTACGAGCAGTACTTC. The full variable domain, rest sourced from reference TRBV19 and TRBJ2-7, is DGGITQSPKYLFRKEGQNVTLSCEQNLNHDAMYWYRQDPGQGLRLIYYSQIVNDFQKGDIAEGYSVSREKKESFPLTVTSAQKNPTAFYLCASSPGSVYEQYFGPGTRLTVT.

The chain joins TRBV20-1 to TRBJ2-2; D is perhaps TRBD2 (5 bases). CDR1 is DFQATT and CDR2 is SNEGSKA in the germline V gene (reference sequence). The CDR3 extends over 17 amino acids. Trimming removed 3 bases from V and 0 bases from J, with 17 bases in between. The CDR3 DNA follows: TGCAGTGCTAGTTGGATAGCCGACTACACGAACACCGGGGAGCTGTTTTTT. Its protein product is CSASWIADYTNTGELFF.

Remarks on this clonotype: Relative to the germline gene, one junction end is altered; a read error may explain this. The chain uses TRBV29-1 and TRBJ2-1, with D tentatively TRBD1 or TRBD2 (5 bases each). This CDR3 region has 11 residues. Per the germline V gene, CDR1 is SQVTM and CDR2 is ANQGSEA. The CDR3: CGGKTYNEQFF. In DNA, the CDR3 is TGTGGGGGAAAAACCTACAATGAGCAGTTCTTC.

The chain recombines TRBV20-1 with TRBJ1-1; the D gene is possibly TRBD1 (5 bases). Looked up from germline, CDR1 is DFQATT and CDR2 is SNEGSKA (reference sequence). Trimming took 0 bases from V and 7 from J, leaving 9 bases between them. This CDR3 has 12 amino acids. CDR3 protein: CSARDRGVEAFF. CDR3 DNA: TGCAGTGCTAGAGATAGGGGTGTTGAAGCTTTCTTT.

The V call is TRBV15, the J call TRBJ2-3, with D perhaps matching TRBD2 (6 bases). CDR1 and CDR2 (germline): LNHNV, YYDKDF (reference sequence). Trimming cost V 8 bases and J 6 bases, with 18 bases left between them. The CDR3 runs to 14 residues. CDR3 nucleotides: TGTGCCACCGCTACTAGCCTAGACGGGGATACGCAGTATTTT. It codes for CATATSLDGDTQYF.

This clonotype appeared a few times. This chain uses TRBV28 with TRBJ1-5, with D possibly TRBD1 on 6 matching bases. The CDR3 length is 16 residues. Trimming took off 7 bases at V and 1 base at J, with 17 bases between the two ends. Per germline, CDR1 MDHEN and CDR2 SYDVKM. CDR3 protein: CASINEGGVSNQPQHF. DNA for the CDR3: TGTGCCAGCATAAATGAGGGGGGGGTCAGCAATCAGCCCCAGCATTTT.

There are a few counts of this clonotype. The genes are TRBV6-2 or TRBV6-3 and TRBJ2-1, with D hard to call. Germline CDR1 MNHEY, CDR2 SVGEGT. This CDR3 comprises 17 residues. The ends were cut back, 2 bases at V and 2 bases at J, with 16 bases in the middle. The CDR3 region is CASSYPLWSAAYNEQFF. DNA of the CDR3: TGTGCCAGCAGTTACCCCCTGTGGAGCGCCGCCTACAATGAGCAGTTCTTC.

This clonotype was observed at least ten times. The rearrangement joins TRBV20-1 to TRBJ2-7; 9 positions match TRBD1. This CDR3 region has 13 residues. Germline CDR1 and CDR2: DFQATT and SNEGSKA (reference sequence). V dropped 6 bases and J dropped 3; count of bases not matched to a gene: 6. CDR3 sequence: CSAPGQGDYEQYF. CDR3 nucleotides: TGCAGTGCCCCGGGACAGGGAGACTACGAGCAGTACTTC.

In the case of this clonotype: One base away lies a much larger clone, so this may be a sequencing read error. The chain couples TRBV6-2 or TRBV6-3 to TRBJ2-1, with 13 positions matching TRBD2. This CDR3 is 16 amino acids long. Germline-derived CDR1 and CDR2 are MNHEY and SVGEGT. This CDR3 reads CASTGLAGVYYNERFF. CDR3 DNA: TGTGCCAGCACCGGACTAGCGGGAGTTTACTACAATGAGCGGTTCTTC.

As for this clonotype: This CDR3 is missing its conserved last phenylalanine or tryptophan, likely due to a read error. CDR3 nucleotides: TGTGCCAGCAGTTTTTCCTGGGTCAGCACCGGGGAGCTGTTTTTG. Translated, it gives CASSFSWVSTGELFL. The chain uses TRBV28 and TRBJ2-2; D gene unclear. Trimming left V 3 bases short and J 4 bases short, with 12 bases between. This CDR3 is 15 amino acids long. The V gene's germline CDR1 is MDHEN and CDR2 SYDVKM.

The rearrangement joins TRBV4-2 to TRBJ2-7; TRBD1 aligns across 9 bases. The V gene end was trimmed by 2 bases and the J gene end by 4 bases; junction bases not matched to a gene: 9. This CDR3 is 16 amino acids long. CDR1 is LGHNA and CDR2 is YNFKEQ in the germline V gene. The CDR3 sequence: CASSQQWPTGGYEQYF. Here the CDR3 DNA reads TGTGCCAGCAGCCAACAGTGGCCGACAGGGGGATACGAGCAGTACTTC.

This chain uses TRBV2 with TRBJ2-7, with D uncertain. Deletions cut 6 bases from V and 5 bases from J, with 11 bases between. In germline, CDR1 is SNHLY, CDR2 FYNNEI. The CDR3 consists of 12 residues. The CDR3 is CASRGFRDEQYF. CDR3 nucleotide sequence: TGTGCCAGCAGGGGATTCCGAGACGAGCAGTACTTC.

The table lists this clonotype with a few counts. The V call is TRBV18, the J call TRBJ1-1; D unresolved. V was clipped by 2 bases and J by 1 base, with 8 bases between them. Per the germline V gene, CDR1 is KGHSH and CDR2 is LQKENI. The CDR3 is made up of 14 amino acids. The CDR3: CASSPVRQNTEAFF. CDR3 sequence (DNA): TGTGCCAGCTCACCAGTTCGGCAGAACACTGAAGCTTTCTTT.

This clonotype was observed once. The rearrangement joins TRBV27 to TRBJ1-4; D is ambiguous. Germline-derived CDR1 and CDR2 are MNHEY and SMNVEV (reference sequence). V lost 5 bases to trimming and J lost 6 bases, with 25 bases between them. The CDR3 loop spans 18 amino acids. The CDR3 protein is CASSPRTGWPPRDEKLFF. The CDR3 coding sequence is TGTGCCAGCAGTCCTAGGACCGGGTGGCCCCCACGTGATGAAAAACTGTTTTTT.